This entry lists 6 T cell receptor beta chains sequenced from one sample in a study of tumor and adjacent non-tumor tissue in lung cancer. This sample's RNA came from whole unsorted tissue. A modified ARM-PCR protocol with three rounds of nested PCR amplified TCRbeta. MiXCR, applied by TCRdb to the multiplex PCR reads, yields one record per CDR3 protein. The sample carries more than 85,000 distinct CDR3 sequences, more than 70% recorded once. Sequencing was done on a sample of lung tumor tissue. These receptors all stem from a woman aged 55-69 years with non-small cell lung cancer.

As regards this clonotype: At one end the junction does not follow the germline gene, possibly because of a read error. The CDR3 is CASTGQGGNTIYF. CDR3 bases: TGTGCTAGCACCGGACAGGGGGGAAACACCATATATTTT. This rearrangement joins TRBV11-2 to TRBJ1-3, with 9 bases identical to TRBD1. The CDR3 has 13 residues. Germline V gene lookup returns CDR1 SGHAT and CDR2 FQNNGV.

This clonotype was observed once. At one end the junction does not follow the germline gene, possibly because of a read error. The chain recombines TRBV7-2 with TRBJ2-5; D may correspond to TRBD1 or TRBD2 (6 bases each). The CDR3 is 16 residues long. The germline V gene encodes CDR1 SGHTA and CDR2 FQGNSA. The CDR3 DNA reads as TGTGCCAGCATCTTAAGGGGGTCGGGGGAGCAAGAGACCCAGTACTTC. Its protein product is CASILRGSGEQETQYF.

The table lists this clonotype with a count of one. Compared with germline, one end of the junction differs, possibly owing to a read error. This chain links TRBV5-4 with TRBJ2-1; D tentatively reads TRBD1 or TRBD2 (7 bases each). Germline loops: CDR1 SGHNT, CDR2 YYREEE (reference sequence). This CDR3 comprises 16 residues. CDR3 in amino acids: CASSQGGRGSNNEPFF. The CDR3 region has the DNA TGTGCCAGCAGCCAGGGGGGGCGGGGCTCGAACAATGAGCCGTTCTTC.

There are many counts of this clonotype. The V and J genes are TRBV6-5 and TRBJ1-3, with D maybe TRBD1 (5 bases). The germline V and J ends were trimmed by 4 bases and 0 bases, with 13 bases remaining between them. The CDR3 totals 16 residues. The germline V gene has CDR1 MNHEY and CDR2 SVGAGI. Written as DNA, the CDR3 is TGTGCCAGCAGTTTCGGCAGGGCTCTCTCTGGAAACACCATATATTTT. Its translation is CASSFGRALSGNTIYF.

A note on this clonotype: A junction end diverges from the germline sequence, so it may reflect a read error. V is TRBV11-2 and J is TRBJ2-4; TRBD1 might be the D (5 bases). Germline V gene lookup returns CDR1 SGHAT and CDR2 FQNNGV. The length of the CDR3 is 14 residues. CDR3 sequence (DNA): TGTGCCAGCAGTCAGACAGTGGCCAAAAACATTAAGTACTTC. Translating gives CASSQTVAKNIKYF.

Comments on this clonotype: This clone may be a read error of a much larger clone one base away. The CDR3 does not close with the conserved phenylalanine or tryptophan, likely indicating a read error. V usage is TRBV5-4 and J usage is TRBJ2-2; D gene unclear. Trimming pared 0 bases from V and 7 bases from J, leaving 7 bases between. The CDR3 contains 13 residues. Per germline, CDR1 SGHNT and CDR2 YYREEE (reference sequence). This CDR3 reads CASSLGRNGELFL. CDR3 coding DNA: TGTGCCAGCAGCTTGGGGCGGAACGGGGAGCTGTTTCTT.